This TCR beta chain was observed in a study of blood T cell repertoires in COVID-19. Study-wide background: COVID-19 samples collected from the United States, Italy and Spain covered acute and convalescent phases.

Authors' data handling: Nucleated cell counts were estimated from reference gene primer amplification. Produced via immunoSEQ multiplex PCR; TCRdb's table is partial and in-frame only. That table furnishes V, J and clone size, whereas the DNA furnished D and trimming. Here the sample spans about 270,000 clones, approximately 90% being singletons. V was pared by 2 bases and J by 0 bases, with 8 bases between. CDR1 is GTSNPN and CDR2 is SVGIG in the germline V gene (reference sequence). The CDR3 spans 15 residues. Sample: PBMCs or T cells enriched from blood (not recorded which). The source is a woman between 25 and 40 years old with acute COVID-19. The chain uses TRBV30 and TRBJ1-6; D gene unclear. The CDR3 bases are TGTGCCTGGAGTATAAGGAGCTCCTATAATTCACCCCTCCACTTT. Translation gives CAWSIRSSYNSPLHF. Based on the CDR3 plus reference TRBV30 and TRBJ1-6, the full variable domain is SQTIHQWPATLVQPVGSPLSLECTVEGTSNPNLYWYRQAAGRGLQLLFYSVGIGQISSEVPQNLSASRPQDRQFILSSKKLLLSDSGFYLCAWSIRSSYNSPLHFGNGTRLTVT.